These 18 T cell receptor beta chains originate from one sample sequenced in a study of blood T cell repertoires in COVID-19. Data came from immunoSEQ multiplex PCR; TCRdb stores just in-frame clones and leaves some out. This sample has hundreds of thousands of clones; about 90% occur once, and the top ten carry roughly 2%. The sequencing input was PBMCs or T cells enriched from blood (not recorded which). These receptors were obtained from a man aged 40-49 years in a cohort exposed to, infected with or recovered from COVID-19 (not recorded which).

This clone was detected a few times. The CDR3 reads CASSPQPGGSNQPQHF. The CDR3 bases are TGTGCCAGCTCACCCCAACCCGGGGGTAGCAATCAGCCCCAGCATTTT. The chain joins TRBV18 to TRBJ1-5; perhaps TRBD1 as D (5 bases). The CDR3 length is 16 residues. Germline assignment: CDR1 KGHSH and CDR2 LQKENI. V was cut by 3 bases and J by 0 bases, with 12 bases left in between.

This rearrangement joins TRBV11-3 to TRBJ2-2; TRBD2 is a possible D gene (7 bases). This CDR3 is built from 14 residues. Trimming took off 7 bases at V and 4 bases at J, with 13 bases between the two ends. Germline V gives CDR1 SGHNT, CDR2 YENEEA. The CDR3 reads CASKWGGGTGELFF. In DNA form, the CDR3 reads TGTGCCAGCAAATGGGGGGGCGGCACCGGGGAGCTGTTTTTT.

The chain employs TRBV19 and TRBJ1-5, with TRBD1 matching 10 bases. V lost 3 bases to trimming and J lost 6 bases; unmatched junction nucleotides: 5. There are 15 residues in the CDR3. The germline V gene has CDR1 LNHDA and CDR2 SQIVND (reference sequence). DNA for the CDR3: TGTGCCAGTAGTATTTCCGGGACAGGGGTTCAGCCCCAGCATTTT. It specifies CASSISGTGVQPQHF.

V gene TRBV5-1 combines with J gene TRBJ2-1; 8 bases align to TRBD2. CDR1 and CDR2 (germline): SGHRS, YFSETQ. Trimming removed 4 bases from V and 2 bases from J; junction bases left unmatched: 8. This CDR3 spans 16 amino acids. CDR3 bases: TGCGCCAGCAGCGCCGGGGCGGGAGGTACCTACAATGAGCAGTTCTTC. Translated: CASSAGAGGTYNEQFF.

The chain joins TRBV25-1 to TRBJ2-1; D possibly corresponds to TRBD1 (6 bases). This CDR3 region has 16 residues. V dropped 5 bases and J dropped 0 bases, with 14 bases sitting between them. The germline V gene encodes CDR1 MGHDK and CDR2 SYGVNS. The CDR3 sequence: CASSNTGPSSYNEQFF. DNA of the CDR3: TGTGCCAGCAGTAACACAGGGCCGAGCTCCTACAATGAGCAGTTCTTC.

This sequence joins TRBV5-1 and TRBJ2-5; TRBD2 agrees at 8 bases. CDR1 and CDR2 from the germline V gene are SGHRS and YFSETQ. The ends lost 4 bases at V and 5 bases at J; junction bases unmatched: 7. This CDR3 is 14 amino acids long. This chain's CDR3 is CASSVATGGETQYF. The DNA for the CDR3 is TGCGCCAGCAGCGTCGCAACGGGGGGGGAGACCCAGTACTTC. The full variable domain, completed using reference TRBV5-1 and TRBJ2-5, is KAGVTQTPRYLIKTRGQQVTLSCSPISGHRSVSWYQQTPGQGLQFLFEYFSETQRNKGNFPGRFSGRQFSNSRSEMNVSTLELGDSALYLCASSVATGGETQYFGPGTRLLVL.

The gene calls are TRBV10-3 and TRBJ2-6; 8 positions agree with TRBD2. This CDR3 contains 12 residues. Trimming at V came to 9 bases and at J to 6 bases, leaving 1 base not matched to a gene. Looked up from germline, CDR1 is ENHRY and CDR2 is SYGVKD. In DNA, the CDR3 is TGTGCCATAGCGGGAGAGGCCAACGTCCTGACTTTC. Translated, it gives CAIAGEANVLTF.

The chain links TRBV18 to TRBJ2-3; 7 nucleotides match TRBD2. Germline V gene data show CDR1 as KGHSH and CDR2 as LQKENI. The CDR3 extends over 16 amino acids. Trimming at V came to 4 bases and at J to 1 base, leaving 8 bases not matched to a gene. CDR3 residues: CASSRSWSGGTDTQYF. The CDR3 DNA reads as TGTGCCAGCTCACGTTCCTGGAGCGGGGGCACAGATACGCAGTATTTT.

This chain connects TRBV2 to TRBJ1-5; 8 positions match TRBD1. The germline gives CDR1 SNHLY, CDR2 FYNNEI. Germline trimming cut 1 base from V and 6 bases from J; bases unmatched to any gene: 5. The CDR3 sequence is 15 residues long. The CDR3 DNA reads TGTGCCAGCAGTGAAGGCGGACAGGGCACTCAGCCCCAGCATTTT. Translation: CASSEGGQGTQPQHF.

The chain links TRBV5-1 to TRBJ2-1; 8 nucleotides line up with TRBD2. J was trimmed by 8 bases and V by 2 bases; bases with no gene match: 6. Per the germline V gene, CDR1 is SGHRS and CDR2 is YFSETQ. The CDR3 sequence is 14 residues long. This chain's CDR3 is CASSFGLAGHEQFF. In DNA form, the CDR3 reads TGCGCCAGCAGCTTCGGGCTAGCGGGTCATGAGCAGTTCTTC. The whole variable domain, filled in from reference TRBV5-1 and TRBJ2-1, reads KAGVTQTPRYLIKTRGQQVTLSCSPISGHRSVSWYQQTPGQGLQFLFEYFSETQRNKGNFPGRFSGRQFSNSRSEMNVSTLELGDSALYLCASSFGLAGHEQFFGPGTRLTVL.

This chain joins TRBV10-2 and TRBJ1-5; 7 bases are shared with TRBD1. With 5 bases clipped from V and 7 bases from J, the junction kept 5 bases outside the gene matches. CDR3 length equals 13 residues. CDR1 and CDR2 from the germline V gene are WSHSY and SAAADI. DNA for the CDR3: TGCGCCAGCAGTAAGGGGGCTTACCAGCCCCAGCATTTT. This gives the protein CASSKGAYQPQHF.

This clone was recorded once. The rearrangement links TRBV2 to TRBJ2-3, with no clear D. CDR3 size: 15 residues. V dropped 2 bases and J dropped 2 bases, with 11 bases sitting between them. The V gene's germline CDR1 is SNHLY and CDR2 FYNNEI. The CDR3 region has the DNA TGTGCCAGCAGTGAAATGGCAGGCCCCACAGATACGCAGTATTTT. Encoded protein: CASSEMAGPTDTQYF. Full variable domain (rest looked up from reference TRBV2 and TRBJ2-3): EPEVTQTPSHQVTQMGQEVILRCVPISNHLYFYWYRQILGQKVEFLVSFYNNEISEKSEIFDDQFSVERPDGSNFTLKIRSTKLEDSAMYFCASSEMAGPTDTQYFGPGTRLTVL.

The chain joins TRBV2 to TRBJ2-5; TRBD2 aligns across 10 bases. Per the germline V gene, CDR1 is SNHLY and CDR2 is FYNNEI. This CDR3 contains 16 residues. Trimming cost V 1 base and J 0 bases; bases outside gene matches: 2. Here the CDR3 reads CASSEGGLANQETQYF. The CDR3 nucleotides are TGTGCCAGCAGTGAAGGGGGACTAGCGAACCAAGAGACCCAGTACTTC.

V and J are TRBV10-3 and TRBJ2-5, with a tentative D call TRBD2 (7 bases). The CDR3 is made up of 15 amino acids. Trimming shortened V by 0 bases and J by 7 bases, and 15 bases separated the two germline ends. In germline, CDR1 is ENHRY, CDR2 SYGVKD. This CDR3 is CAISESGGGGGTQYF. Here the CDR3 DNA reads TGTGCCATCAGTGAGTCTGGCGGCGGGGGCGGGACCCAGTACTTC.

The chain combines TRBV5-1 with TRBJ2-7; 9 bases fit TRBD1. In germline, CDR1 is SGHRS, CDR2 YFSETQ. The CDR3 is 16 residues long. V was clipped by 2 bases and J by 4 bases; unmatched bases: 10. In DNA form, the CDR3 reads TGCGCCAGCAGCTTTCTAGGGACAGGGATTGGGTACGAGCAGTACTTC. Protein: CASSFLGTGIGYEQYF.

This clone was counted only a few times. The chain combines TRBV6-5 with TRBJ1-4, with TRBD1 matching 8 bases. Losses at the gene ends were 6 bases for V and 8 bases for J; bases not matched to a gene: 5. Germline V gene data show CDR1 as MNHEY and CDR2 as SVGAGI. The CDR3 is 13 amino acids. In nucleotides, the CDR3 is TGTGCCAGCAGCCGCCGGGACAGGGAAAAACTGTTTTTT. This codes for CASSRRDREKLFF.

The chain is built from TRBV30 and TRBJ1-2, with TRBD1 identical over 9 bases. CDR3 length equals 14 residues. V lost 2 bases, J lost 3 bases, and 4 bases stayed unmatched. The germline V gene has CDR1 GTSNPN and CDR2 SVGIG (reference sequence). CDR3 loop: CAWSRTGVDYGYTF. For the CDR3, the DNA is TGTGCCTGGAGTAGGACAGGGGTCGACTATGGCTACACCTTC.

This rearrangement joins TRBV5-4 to TRBJ2-7, with TRBD2 identical over 10 bases. V dropped 4 bases and J dropped 6; count of bases not matched to a gene: 7. CDR1 SGHNT and CDR2 YYREEE come from the germline V gene (reference sequence). This CDR3 contains 14 residues. The CDR3 DNA is TGTGCCAGCAGCCCTGGACTAGCGGATGCCGAGCAGTACTTC. Its protein product is CASSPGLADAEQYF.